This TCR beta chain originates from a study of T-cell memory formation after mild COVID-19 (dated by TCRdb to the early 2020s). Regarding the research as a whole: Most TCR sequence clusters were specific to one of the two donors. T-cell clones expanding and contracting after mild COVID-19 in a couple of donors were tracked by longitudinal TCRalpha and TCRbeta repertoire sequencing. The cohort comprised two young, previously healthy adult volunteers, one female and one male. Overall study results and their limits: Clones that contracted from day 15 to 85 showed balanced CD4/CD8 phenotypes, whereas a second wave of clones that expanded from day 15 to 37 leaned towards CD4+. Some responding clones were found in pre-infection memory, which suggests that pre-existing cross-reactive memory T cells took part in the SARS-CoV-2 response. SARS-CoV-2 specificity was not confirmed for the second-wave clones peaking on day 37. The study included only a couple of mild cases, and larger cohorts that include severe cases with pre-infection samples were judged to be necessary. Contracting CD4+ clones were found mainly in CM and EM memory subsets, while CD8+ clones were enriched in EMRA.

Remarks on this clonotype: Its antigen specificity is not known. No much larger clonotype is one base removed from it; base qualities were not supplied.

Based on the germline V gene (reference sequence), the CDR1 and CDR2 sequences are MNHNY and SVGAGI. V is cut by 3 bases and J by 2 bases, and the space between the germline ends is 8 bases. Inclusive of the bounding cysteine and phenylalanine, the CDR3 is 13 residues long. CDR3 DNA only is kept here, 39 bases in frame from base 1. TCRdb names Illumina NovaSeq 6000 as the instrument used. TCRalpha and TCRbeta cDNA libraries were built by 5'RACE with constant-segment primers, adding sample barcodes and unique molecular identifiers. RNA was extracted from every sample with Trizol reagent. Library amplification was performed in two PCR steps, and a second sample barcode and Illumina TruSeq adapters were introduced in the second step. Sequencing of libraries was performed on an Illumina NovaSeq with 2 x 150 bp paired-end reads. In the original analysis: Reads were demultiplexed and collapsed into UMI-guided consensus sequences with migec v1.2.7. With mixcr v2.1.11, UMI consensuses were aligned to TRA and TRB V and J templates and assembled into clonotypes. A clonotype was counted as expanded or contracted only when both edgeR and NoisET called the clonotype significant, with the noise models trained on biological replicates. For edgeR calls, the thresholds were a false discovery rate-adjusted p below 0.01 and a log2 fold-change of 1. As an exploratory analysis of dynamics, max-normalized trajectories of the 1000 most abundant clonotypes were examined with PCA combined with hierarchical clustering. Separately sequenced CD4+ and CD8+ repertoires were used to assign the CD4 or CD8 phenotype of responding clones. The public reads were run again by TCRdb, first through fastp at Q25 and then through MiXCR, and only productive beta chains were kept. When rows share a CDR3 protein, they turn into one entry using the most common DNA and genes. These V and J calls derive from TCRdb rather than the authors' analysis. In this sample the table shows roughly 70,000 distinct CDR3 sequences, 16% of which occur a single time. The ten most abundant clones make up 31% of the sample.

PBMCs were isolated by Ficoll-Paque density gradient centrifugation. This receptor was obtained from an adult woman who had mild COVID-19 (a few samples of this study predate the infection). The sample titles of this study are shuffled in the database, so cell type and time point are left out; the donor was told from shared clones. What was sequenced was PBMCs or a T cell subset sorted from them (not recorded which). The sequence is built from TRBV6-6 and TRBJ2-7; the D gene cannot be named for sure. The CDR3 corresponds to CASSYGVTYEQYF. The bases are TGTGCCAGCAGTTATGGGGTGACCTACGAGCAGTACTTC.